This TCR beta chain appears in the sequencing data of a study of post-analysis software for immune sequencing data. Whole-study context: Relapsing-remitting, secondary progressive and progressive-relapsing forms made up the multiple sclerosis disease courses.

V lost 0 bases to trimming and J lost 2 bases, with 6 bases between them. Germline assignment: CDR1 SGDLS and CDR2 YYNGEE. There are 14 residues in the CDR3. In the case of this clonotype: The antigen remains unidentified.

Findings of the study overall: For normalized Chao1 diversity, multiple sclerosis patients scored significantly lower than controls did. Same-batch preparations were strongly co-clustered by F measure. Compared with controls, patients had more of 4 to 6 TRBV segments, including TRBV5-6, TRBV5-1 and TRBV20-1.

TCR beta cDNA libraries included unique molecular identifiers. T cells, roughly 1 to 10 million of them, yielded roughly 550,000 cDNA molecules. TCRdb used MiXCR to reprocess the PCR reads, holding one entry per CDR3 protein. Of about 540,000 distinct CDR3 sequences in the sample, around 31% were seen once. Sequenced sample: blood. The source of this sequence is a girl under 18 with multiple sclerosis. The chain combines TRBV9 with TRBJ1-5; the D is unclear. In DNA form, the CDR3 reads TGTGCCAGCAGCGTAGGCACCGGCAATCAGCCCCAGCATTTT. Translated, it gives CASSVGTGNQPQHF.